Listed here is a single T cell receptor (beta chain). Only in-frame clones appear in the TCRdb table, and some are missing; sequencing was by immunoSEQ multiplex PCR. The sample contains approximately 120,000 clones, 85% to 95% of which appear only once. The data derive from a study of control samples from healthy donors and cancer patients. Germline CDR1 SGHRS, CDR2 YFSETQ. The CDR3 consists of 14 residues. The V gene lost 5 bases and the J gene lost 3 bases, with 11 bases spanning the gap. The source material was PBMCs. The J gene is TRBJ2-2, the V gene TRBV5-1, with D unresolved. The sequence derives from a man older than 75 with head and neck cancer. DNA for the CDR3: TGCGCCAGCAGGACACTCCCTTACACCGGGGAGCTGTTTTTT. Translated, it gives CASRTLPYTGELFF.